This T cell receptor (beta chain) was retrieved from a study of blood T cell repertoires in COVID-19. The CDR3 contains 12 residues. With 10 bases removed from V and 8 bases from J, the gap between germline ends came to 15 bases. In the source study's methods: Nucleated cell number was recorded as an estimate derived from reference gene primer amplification. Here immunoSEQ multiplex PCR was the method, and the copy in TCRdb shows in-frame clones only, minus some. V and J calls and clone size come straight from that table; D and trimming were deduced from the DNA. The repertoire holds 380,000 or so clones, with around 90% as singletons.

The chain has TRBV5-3 and TRBJ1-4, with D unresolved. TRBV5-3 is recorded as an ORF, its role being uncertain. The source is a middle-aged man with acute or convalescent COVID-19. Sequencing was performed on peripheral blood. CDR3 sequence reads: CAFNVGSEKLFF. CDR3 nucleotide sequence: TGTGCCTTTAACGTCGGTTCCGAAAAACTGTTTTTT.